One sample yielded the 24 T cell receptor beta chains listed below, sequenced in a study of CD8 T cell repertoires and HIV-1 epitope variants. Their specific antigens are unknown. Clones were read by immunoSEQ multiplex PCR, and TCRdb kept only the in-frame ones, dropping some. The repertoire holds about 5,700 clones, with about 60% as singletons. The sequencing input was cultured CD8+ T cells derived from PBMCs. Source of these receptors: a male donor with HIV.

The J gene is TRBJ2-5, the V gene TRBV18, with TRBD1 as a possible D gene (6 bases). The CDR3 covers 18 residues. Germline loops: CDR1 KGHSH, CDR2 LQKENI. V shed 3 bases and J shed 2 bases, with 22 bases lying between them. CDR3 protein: CASSPYRLDRILQETQYF. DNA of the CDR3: TGTGCCAGCTCACCTTATCGGTTAGACAGGATCCTACAAGAGACCCAGTACTTC.

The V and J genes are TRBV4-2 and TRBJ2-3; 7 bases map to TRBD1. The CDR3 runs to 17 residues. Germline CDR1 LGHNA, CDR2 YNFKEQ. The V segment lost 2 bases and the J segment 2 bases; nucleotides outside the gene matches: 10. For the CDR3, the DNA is TGTGCCAGCAGCCAATTGGATACGACAGGGAACACAGATACGCAGTATTTT. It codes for CASSQLDTTGNTDTQYF.

The CDR3 spells CASSVPSGTSTDTQYF. CDR3 coding DNA: TGTGCCAGCAGCGTTCCTAGCGGGACTAGCACAGATACGCAGTATTTT. The chain is built from TRBV9 and TRBJ2-3; the match to TRBD2 covers 9 bases. Germline V lookup: CDR1 SGDLS, CDR2 YYNGEE. The V gene end was trimmed by 2 bases and the J gene end by 0 bases; junction bases not matched to a gene: 4. The CDR3 has 16 residues. Looking up the rest from reference TRBV9 and TRBJ2-3 gives the full variable domain: DSGVTQTPKHLITATGQRVTLRCSPRSGDLSVYWYQQSLDQGLQFLIQYYNGEERAKGNILERFSAQQFPDLHSELNLSSLELGDSALYFCASSVPSGTSTDTQYFGPGTRLTVL.

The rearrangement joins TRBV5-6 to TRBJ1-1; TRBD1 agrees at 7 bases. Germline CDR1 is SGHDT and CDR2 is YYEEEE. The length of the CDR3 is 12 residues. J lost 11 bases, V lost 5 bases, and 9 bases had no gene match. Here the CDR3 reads CASRGDSPTAFF. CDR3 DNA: TGTGCCAGCAGGGGGGACAGCCCGACGGCTTTCTTT.

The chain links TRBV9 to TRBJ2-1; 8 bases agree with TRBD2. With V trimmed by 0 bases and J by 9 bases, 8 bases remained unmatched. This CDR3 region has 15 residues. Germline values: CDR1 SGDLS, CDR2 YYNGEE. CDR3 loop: CASSVEGGRRGEQFF. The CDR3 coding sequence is TGTGCCAGCAGCGTAGAGGGCGGGAGGAGGGGTGAGCAGTTCTTC.

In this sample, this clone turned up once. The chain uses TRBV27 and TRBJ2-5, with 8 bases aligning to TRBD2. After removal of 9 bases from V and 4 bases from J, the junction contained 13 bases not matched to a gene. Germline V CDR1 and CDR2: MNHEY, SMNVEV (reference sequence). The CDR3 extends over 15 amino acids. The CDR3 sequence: CASRVRLAQSETQYF. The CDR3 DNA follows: TGTGCCAGTAGAGTAAGACTAGCGCAATCAGAGACCCAGTACTTC.

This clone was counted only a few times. The CDR3 here is CSVEDGERETGDTQYF. CDR3 DNA: TGCAGCGTTGAAGATGGCGAGCGGGAGACAGGGGATACGCAGTATTTT. V gene TRBV29-1 combines with J gene TRBJ2-3; weak D call: TRBD2 (8 bases). The germline V and J ends were trimmed by 0 bases and 6 bases, with 19 bases remaining between them. This CDR3 has 16 amino acids. Germline V gives CDR1 SQVTM, CDR2 ANQGSEA.

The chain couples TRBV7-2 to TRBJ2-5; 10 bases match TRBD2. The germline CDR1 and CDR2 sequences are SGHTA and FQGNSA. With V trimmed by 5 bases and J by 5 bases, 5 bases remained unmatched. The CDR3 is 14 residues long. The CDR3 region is CASSRAGGRETQYF. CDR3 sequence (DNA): TGTGCCAGCAGCAGAGCGGGGGGGCGCGAGACCCAGTACTTC.

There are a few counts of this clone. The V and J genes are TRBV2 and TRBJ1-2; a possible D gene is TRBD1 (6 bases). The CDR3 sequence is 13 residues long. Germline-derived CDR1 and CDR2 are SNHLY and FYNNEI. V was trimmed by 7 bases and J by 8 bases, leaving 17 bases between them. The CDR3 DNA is TGTGCCAGCACCGAGTCAGGGGAGGAGGGCTACACCTTC. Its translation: CASTESGEEGYTF.

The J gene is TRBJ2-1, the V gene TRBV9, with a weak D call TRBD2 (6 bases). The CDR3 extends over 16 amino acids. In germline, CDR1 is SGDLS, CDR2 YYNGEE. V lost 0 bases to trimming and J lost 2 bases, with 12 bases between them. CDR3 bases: TGTGCCAGCAGCGTAGGGCGGGGAACGGCCTACAATGAGCAGTTCTTC. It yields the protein CASSVGRGTAYNEQFF. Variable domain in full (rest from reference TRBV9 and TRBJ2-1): DSGVTQTPKHLITATGQRVTLRCSPRSGDLSVYWYQQSLDQGLQFLIQYYNGEERAKGNILERFSAQQFPDLHSELNLSSLELGDSALYFCASSVGRGTAYNEQFFGPGTRLTVL.

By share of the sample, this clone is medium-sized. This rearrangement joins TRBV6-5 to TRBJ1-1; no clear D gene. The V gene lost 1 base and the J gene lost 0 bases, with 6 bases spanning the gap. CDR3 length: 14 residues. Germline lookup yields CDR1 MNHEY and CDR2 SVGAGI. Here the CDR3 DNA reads TGTGCCAGCAGTTACTTGGATATGAACACTGAAGCTTTCTTT. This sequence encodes CASSYLDMNTEAFF.

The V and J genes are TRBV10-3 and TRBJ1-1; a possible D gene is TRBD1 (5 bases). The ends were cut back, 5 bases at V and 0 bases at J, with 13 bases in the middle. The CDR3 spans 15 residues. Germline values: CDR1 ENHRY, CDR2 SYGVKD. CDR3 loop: CAISTFDRLNTEAFF. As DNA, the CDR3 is TGTGCCATCAGTACTTTCGACAGATTGAACACTGAAGCTTTCTTT.

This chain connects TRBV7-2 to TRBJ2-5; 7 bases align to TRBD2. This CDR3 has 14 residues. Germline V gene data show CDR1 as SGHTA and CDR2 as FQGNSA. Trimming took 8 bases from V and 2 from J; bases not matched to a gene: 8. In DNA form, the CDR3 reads TGTGCCAGCGACGACGGGGGGTTACAAGAGACCCAGTACTTC. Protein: CASDDGGLQETQYF.

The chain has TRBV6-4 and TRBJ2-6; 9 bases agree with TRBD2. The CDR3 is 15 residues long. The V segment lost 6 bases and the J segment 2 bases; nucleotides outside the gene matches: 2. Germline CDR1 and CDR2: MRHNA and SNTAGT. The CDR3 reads CASSGTSTGANVLTF. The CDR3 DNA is TGTGCCAGCAGCGGGACTAGCACTGGGGCCAACGTCCTGACTTTC.

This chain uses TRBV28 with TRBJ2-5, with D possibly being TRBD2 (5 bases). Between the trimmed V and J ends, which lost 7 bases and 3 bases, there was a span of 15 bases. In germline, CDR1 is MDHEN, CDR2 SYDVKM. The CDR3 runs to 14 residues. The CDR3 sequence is CASIAEDGEETQYF. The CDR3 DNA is TGTGCCAGCATTGCCGAGGACGGGGAAGAGACCCAGTACTTC.

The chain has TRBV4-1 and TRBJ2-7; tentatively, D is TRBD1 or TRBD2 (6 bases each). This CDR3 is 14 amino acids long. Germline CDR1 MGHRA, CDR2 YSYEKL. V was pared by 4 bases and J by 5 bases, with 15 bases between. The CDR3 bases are TGCGCCAGCAGCCGAGGGGGGCTAGCTGACGAGCAGTACTTC. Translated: CASSRGGLADEQYF.

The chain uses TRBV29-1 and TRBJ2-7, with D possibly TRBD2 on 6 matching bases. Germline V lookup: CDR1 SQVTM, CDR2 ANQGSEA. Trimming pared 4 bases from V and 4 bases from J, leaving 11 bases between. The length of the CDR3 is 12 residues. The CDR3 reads CSVVAGGYEQYF. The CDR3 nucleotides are TGCAGCGTTGTGGCAGGAGGGTACGAGCAGTACTTC.

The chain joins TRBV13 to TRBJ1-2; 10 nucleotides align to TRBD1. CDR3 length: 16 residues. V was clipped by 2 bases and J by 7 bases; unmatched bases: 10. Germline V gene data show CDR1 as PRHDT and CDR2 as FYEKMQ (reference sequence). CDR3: CASSLPGTGELGGYTF. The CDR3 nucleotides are TGTGCCAGCAGCTTACCAGGGACAGGGGAGCTCGGTGGCTACACCTTC.

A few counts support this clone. CDR3 residues: CASSPGQGSSPLHF. For the CDR3, the DNA is TGTGCCAGCAGTCCTGGACAGGGGTCGTCACCCCTCCACTTT. This chain joins TRBV7-2 and TRBJ1-6; TRBD1 aligns across 9 bases. This CDR3 is 14 amino acids long. Germline V gene sequence: CDR1 SGHTA, CDR2 FQGNSA. After removal of 6 bases from V and 10 bases from J, the junction contained 7 bases not matched to a gene.

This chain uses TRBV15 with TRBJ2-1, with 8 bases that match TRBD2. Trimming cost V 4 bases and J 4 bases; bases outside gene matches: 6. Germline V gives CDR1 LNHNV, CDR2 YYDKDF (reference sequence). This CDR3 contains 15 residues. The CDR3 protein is CATSIGTREYNEQFF. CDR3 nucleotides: TGTGCCACCAGCATTGGGACTAGGGAGTACAATGAGCAGTTCTTC.

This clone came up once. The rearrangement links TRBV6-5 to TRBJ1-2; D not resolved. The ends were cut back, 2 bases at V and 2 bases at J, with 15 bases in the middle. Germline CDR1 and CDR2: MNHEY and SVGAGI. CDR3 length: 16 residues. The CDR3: CASSYPPGRGNYGYTF. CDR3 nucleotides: TGTGCCAGCAGTTACCCCCCCGGACGGGGAAACTATGGCTACACCTTC.

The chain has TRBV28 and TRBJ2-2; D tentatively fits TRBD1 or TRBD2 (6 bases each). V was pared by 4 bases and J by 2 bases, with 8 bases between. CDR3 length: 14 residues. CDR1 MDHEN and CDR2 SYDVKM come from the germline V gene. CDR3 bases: TGTGCCAGCAGTTACGGGGGCAACACCGGGGAGCTGTTTTTT. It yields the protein CASSYGGNTGELFF.

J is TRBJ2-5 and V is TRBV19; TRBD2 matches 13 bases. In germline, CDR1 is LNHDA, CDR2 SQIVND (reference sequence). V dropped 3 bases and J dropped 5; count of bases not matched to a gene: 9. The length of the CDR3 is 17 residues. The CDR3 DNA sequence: TGTGCCAGTAGTATCCCCGCACTAGCGGGGGGGTCGGAGACCCAGTACTTC. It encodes CASSIPALAGGSETQYF.

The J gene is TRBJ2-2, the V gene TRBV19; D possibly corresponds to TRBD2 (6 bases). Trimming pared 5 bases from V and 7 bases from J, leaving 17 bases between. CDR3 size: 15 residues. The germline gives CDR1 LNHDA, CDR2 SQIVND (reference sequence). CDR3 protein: CASSSRGGLSGELFF. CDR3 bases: TGTGCCAGTAGTTCTCGAGGAGGGTTAAGCGGGGAGCTGTTTTTT.